The next 6 T cell receptor beta chains were all read from a single sample in a study of liver allograft versus peripheral blood T cells. As for the study in general: The authors compared T cell receptor repertoires in transplanted livers with those in the peripheral blood of recipients.

In TCRdb, the reads were re-called with MiXCR into one record per CDR3 protein. This sample yields around 6,600 distinct CDR3 sequences, of which over 15% are seen a single time; 7% to 8.5% belongs to the top ten. All receptors derive from a human patient who had a liver transplant. The graft donor may have given rise to some T cells.

This clonotype was picked up many times. This chain uses TRBV11-1 with TRBJ2-7, with 9 bases aligning to TRBD2. Trimming took 3 bases from V and 2 from J; bases not matched to a gene: 8. The germline V gene encodes CDR1 SGHAT and CDR2 FQDESV (reference sequence). CDR3 length: 16 residues. This chain's CDR3 is CASSFLSAGGTYEQYF. DNA for the CDR3: TGTGCCAGCAGCTTCCTATCCGCGGGGGGGACCTACGAGCAGTACTTC. Variable domain in full (rest from reference TRBV11-1 and TRBJ2-7): EAEVAQSPRYKITEKSQAVAFWCDPISGHATLYWYRQILGQGPELLVQFQDESVVDDSQLPKDRFSAERLKGVDSTLKIQPAELGDSAMYLCASSFLSAGGTYEQYFGPGTRLTVT.

In its sample, this clonotype is medium-sized. The chain has TRBV27 and TRBJ2-7, with a tentative D call TRBD2 (5 bases). CDR1 and CDR2 from the germline V gene are MNHEY and SMNVEV (reference sequence). The CDR3 is made up of 16 amino acids. V shed 4 bases and J shed 5 bases, with 21 bases lying between them. The CDR3 DNA follows: TGTGCCAGCAGTTCCCAAAACCGGGAAGAACTTGACGAGCAGTACTTC. It yields the protein CASSSQNREELDEQYF.

This clonotype was recorded a few times. The chain recombines TRBV25-1 with TRBJ2-3; 7 bases are shared with TRBD1. The J segment lost 6 bases and the V segment lost 5 bases, leaving 11 bases of the junction unmatched. CDR3 length: 15 amino acids. CDR1 MGHDK and CDR2 SYGVNS come from the germline V gene. The CDR3 region has the DNA TGTGCCAGCAGTAACAAACAGGGGCTGGAGGATACGCAGTATTTT. It codes for CASSNKQGLEDTQYF.

By share of the sample, this clonotype is medium-sized. The chain carries TRBV25-1 and TRBJ1-4; 7 nucleotides match TRBD1. V was clipped by 8 bases and J by 3 bases; unmatched bases: 6. Germline V lookup: CDR1 MGHDK, CDR2 SYGVNS. The CDR3 spans 14 residues. CDR3: CASARGQPNEKLFF. Written as DNA, the CDR3 is TGTGCCAGCGCGAGGGGACAGCCTAATGAAAAACTGTTTTTT.

By proportion, this clonotype is medium-sized. This chain connects TRBV6-1 to TRBJ1-5; D ambiguous. This CDR3 has 13 residues. V lost 2 bases to trimming and J lost 4 bases, with 6 bases between them. In germline, CDR1 is MNHNS, CDR2 SASEGT. This chain's CDR3 is CASSERPNQPQHF. CDR3 bases: TGTGCCAGCAGTGAAAGGCCGAATCAGCCCCAGCATTTT.

This clonotype has more than one count but fewer than ten. The gene calls are TRBV5-5 and TRBJ1-3; the D gene is possibly TRBD1 (5 bases). The CDR3 consists of 15 residues. The V gene's germline CDR1 is SGHKS and CDR2 YYEKEE (reference sequence). V lost 0 bases to trimming and J lost 4 bases, with 11 bases between them. The CDR3: CASSLGQGPGNTIYF. The CDR3 region has the DNA TGTGCCAGCAGCTTGGGGCAGGGCCCGGGAAACACCATATATTTT.